A selection of T cell receptor beta chains follows, all from one sample in a study of T cell changes during pregnancy in multiple sclerosis. Sequencing used immunoSEQ multiplex PCR; TCRdb keeps in-frame clones, though not all of them. The sample has approximately 32,000 clones, around nine tenths seen once. This material consisted of CD8+ T cells from peripheral blood mononuclear cells, taken in the first trimester of pregnancy. These receptor sequences come from a female donor with multiple sclerosis, enrolled in a pregnancy study. Each CDR3 is given with its conserved first and last residue. The D gene is left open where the match is weak. A clone size is listed for some rows: how often the clone was seen (once, few, many), or a class if it is expanded.

j_call: TRBJ2-5
v_call: TRBV7-6
d_call: .
clone_size: once
cdr3_nt: TGTGCCAGCAGCTTAGCCATTCCGTTACAGGAGGGACAAGAGACCCAGTACTTC
cdr3_aa: CASSLAIPLQEGQETQYF

j_call: TRBJ2-5
v_call: TRBV9
d_call: TRBD2
clone_size: .
cdr3_nt: TGTGCCAGCAGCGTAGGGGGTGGGGGGGTTTCGGAGACCCAGTACTTC
cdr3_aa: CASSVGGGGVSETQYF

j_call: TRBJ2-7
v_call: TRBV5-4
d_call: .
clone_size: .
cdr3_nt: TGTGCCAGCAGCCCAGTGGTAGCGGAGCCCTCCTACGAGCAGTACTTC
cdr3_aa: CASSPVVAEPSYEQYF

j_call: TRBJ2-3
v_call: TRBV6-4
d_call: .
clone_size: .
cdr3_nt: TGTGCCAGCAGTGAGTCTGCATTGCGAACAGATACGCAGTATTTT
cdr3_aa: CASSESALRTDTQYF

j_call: TRBJ1-3
v_call: TRBV4-3
d_call: TRBD1
clone_size: once
cdr3_nt: TGCGCCAGCAGCCAAGAGACAGGGTTGTCTGGAAACACCATATATTTT
cdr3_aa: CASSQETGLSGNTIYF

j_call: TRBJ2-7
v_call: TRBV19
d_call: .
clone_size: .
cdr3_nt: TGTGCCAGTAGTATAGACCTTTCAGGCTCTCGGGAGCAGTACTTC
cdr3_aa: CASSIDLSGSREQYF

j_call: TRBJ1-1
v_call: TRBV27
d_call: .
clone_size: .
cdr3_nt: TGTGCCAGCAGTTTCCAAAGGGGGAACACTGAAGCTTTCTTT
cdr3_aa: CASSFQRGNTEAFF

j_call: TRBJ1-5
v_call: TRBV27
d_call: .
clone_size: .
cdr3_nt: TGTGCCAGCAGTCCGCTACTAAATCAGCCCCAGCATTTT
cdr3_aa: CASSPLLNQPQHF

j_call: TRBJ2-1
v_call: TRBV5-1
d_call: .
clone_size: .
cdr3_nt: TGCGCCAGCAGCTTGGTTGTCGGGAACTCCTACAATGAGCAGTTCTTC
cdr3_aa: CASSLVVGNSYNEQFF

j_call: TRBJ1-1
v_call: TRBV30
d_call: .
clone_size: .
cdr3_nt: TGTGCCTGGAGTGTAGCCCGCCACGACACTGAAGCTTTCTTT
cdr3_aa: CAWSVARHDTEAFF

j_call: TRBJ1-1
v_call: TRBV5-4
d_call: .
clone_size: .
cdr3_nt: TGTGCCAGCAGCGGCTTGACAGACGTGTGGGCTTTGAACACTGAAGCTTTCTTT
cdr3_aa: CASSGLTDVWALNTEAFF

j_call: TRBJ1-1
v_call: TRBV5-1
d_call: TRBD1
clone_size: .
cdr3_nt: TGCGCCAGCAGCTCCACTACCCAGGGGGCTCTGAACACTGAAGCTTTCTTT
cdr3_aa: CASSSTTQGALNTEAFF

j_call: TRBJ2-1
v_call: TRBV9
d_call: .
clone_size: .
cdr3_nt: TGTGCCAGCAGGGACCCGGGACTTTACAATGAGCAGTTCTTC
cdr3_aa: CASRDPGLYNEQFF

j_call: TRBJ1-1
v_call: TRBV27
d_call: .
clone_size: .
cdr3_nt: TGTGCCAGCAGTTTCCAGGGGTCTGAAGCTTTCTTT
cdr3_aa: CASSFQGSEAFF

j_call: TRBJ2-7
v_call: TRBV4-3
d_call: .
clone_size: .
cdr3_nt: TGCGCCAGCAGCCAAGGTCTAGATACGGTCTTCTACGAGCAGTACTTC
cdr3_aa: CASSQGLDTVFYEQYF

j_call: TRBJ2-1
v_call: TRBV7-9
d_call: TRBD2
clone_size: .
cdr3_nt: TGTGCCAGCAGCGGACTTCTAGCGGGAGGGCAGTCTTACAATGAGCAGTTCTTC
cdr3_aa: CASSGLLAGGQSYNEQFF

j_call: TRBJ2-1
v_call: TRBV5-5
d_call: TRBD2
clone_size: .
cdr3_nt: TGTGCCAGCGTGACTAGCGGTGGTCCCGAGCAGTTCTTC
cdr3_aa: CASVTSGGPEQFF

j_call: TRBJ1-1
v_call: TRBV5-4
d_call: .
clone_size: .
cdr3_nt: TGTGCCAGCAGCTTGAGGGGGGGAACTGAAGCTTTCTTT
cdr3_aa: CASSLRGGTEAFF

j_call: TRBJ2-1
v_call: TRBV29-1
d_call: .
clone_size: .
cdr3_nt: TGCAGCGGAGACTCGGGGAACGACGATGAGCAGTTCTTC
cdr3_aa: CSGDSGNDDEQFF

j_call: TRBJ2-3
v_call: TRBV4-2
d_call: TRBD2
clone_size: .
cdr3_nt: TGTGCCAGCAGCCAAGAGCTAGCGGTAAGCACAGACACGCAGTATTTT
cdr3_aa: CASSQELAVSTDTQYF

j_call: TRBJ2-3
v_call: TRBV6-4
d_call: TRBD2
clone_size: .
cdr3_nt: TGTGCCAGCAGTGACTCAGAAATAGCGGGAGCTGTAGATACGCAGTATTTT
cdr3_aa: CASSDSEIAGAVDTQYF

j_call: TRBJ1-5
v_call: TRBV28
d_call: .
clone_size: .
cdr3_nt: TGTGCCAGCAGCACACCGGGACAACCGGGCCAGCCCCAGCATTTT
cdr3_aa: CASSTPGQPGQPQHF

j_call: TRBJ2-7
v_call: TRBV7-9
d_call: .
clone_size: .
cdr3_nt: TGTGCCAGCAGTCCCGAGACGGGGTTCCCATCCGAGCAGTACTTC
cdr3_aa: CASSPETGFPSEQYF

j_call: TRBJ2-7
v_call: TRBV6-6
d_call: TRBD2
clone_size: .
cdr3_nt: TGTGCCAGCGTACTAGCGCCGGCCTACGAGCAGTACTTC
cdr3_aa: CASVLAPAYEQYF

j_call: TRBJ2-1
v_call: TRBV27
d_call: .
clone_size: .
cdr3_nt: TGTGCCAGCAGTCACGGAGGCCAGGTTGAGTTCTTC
cdr3_aa: CASSHGGQVEFF

j_call: TRBJ1-5
v_call: TRBV13
d_call: .
clone_size: .
cdr3_nt: TGTGCCAGCAGCCTGAGGTGGAGCAATCAGCCCCAGCATTTT
cdr3_aa: CASSLRWSNQPQHF

j_call: TRBJ2-6
v_call: TRBV19
d_call: .
clone_size: .
cdr3_nt: TGTGCCAGTAGTACGAACCTCGACAGTTCCCTCTCTGGGGCCAACGTCCTGACTTTC
cdr3_aa: CASSTNLDSSLSGANVLTF

j_call: TRBJ2-7
v_call: TRBV7-2
d_call: .
clone_size: .
cdr3_nt: TGTGCCAGCAGCAGTCCACAGGGTTTTTTGCCCTACGAGCAGTACTTC
cdr3_aa: CASSSPQGFLPYEQYF

j_call: TRBJ2-7
v_call: TRBV5-1
d_call: .
clone_size: .
cdr3_nt: TGCGCCAGCAGCTTGGGACTAACCTACGAGCAGTACTTC
cdr3_aa: CASSLGLTYEQYF

j_call: TRBJ2-7
v_call: TRBV4-3
d_call: TRBD2
clone_size: .
cdr3_nt: TGCGCCAGCAGCCAAGATCTGGCTAGCGGGTCCTACGAGCAGTACTTC
cdr3_aa: CASSQDLASGSYEQYF

j_call: TRBJ2-1
v_call: TRBV7-8
d_call: TRBD1
clone_size: .
cdr3_nt: TGTGCCAGCAGCCCTAGGGGGCGGCATGAGCAGTTCTTC
cdr3_aa: CASSPRGRHEQFF

j_call: TRBJ1-2
v_call: TRBV7-9
d_call: .
clone_size: .
cdr3_nt: TGTGCCAGCAGCCTCTTAAGAGGGGGAGTGAGTGGCTACACCTTC
cdr3_aa: CASSLLRGGVSGYTF

j_call: TRBJ1-3
v_call: TRBV30
d_call: .
clone_size: .
cdr3_nt: TGTGCCTGGAGTGAGGAGACAGACTCTGGAAACACCATATATTTT
cdr3_aa: CAWSEETDSGNTIYF

j_call: TRBJ2-7
v_call: TRBV6-5
d_call: .
clone_size: .
cdr3_nt: TGTGCCAGCAGTTACTTCGGGGTCGAGCAGTACTTC
cdr3_aa: CASSYFGVEQYF

j_call: TRBJ2-7
v_call: TRBV11-1
d_call: .
clone_size: .
cdr3_nt: TGTGCCAGCAGCTTCTCCGGGAGTGCATACGAGCAGTACTTC
cdr3_aa: CASSFSGSAYEQYF

j_call: TRBJ2-1
v_call: TRBV27
d_call: .
clone_size: .
cdr3_nt: TGTGCCAGCAGATTAGGGCCCACCTACAATGAGCAGTTCTTC
cdr3_aa: CASRLGPTYNEQFF

j_call: TRBJ2-7
v_call: TRBV10-3
d_call: TRBD1
clone_size: .
cdr3_nt: TGTGCCATCAGTGAGGCCGGGACAGGGGACCACGAGCAGTACTTC
cdr3_aa: CAISEAGTGDHEQYF

j_call: TRBJ1-4
v_call: TRBV4-1
d_call: TRBD1
clone_size: .
cdr3_nt: TGCGCCAGCAGCCCTATCTCGGGACAGGGGACAACTAATGAAAAACTGTTTTTT
cdr3_aa: CASSPISGQGTTNEKLFF